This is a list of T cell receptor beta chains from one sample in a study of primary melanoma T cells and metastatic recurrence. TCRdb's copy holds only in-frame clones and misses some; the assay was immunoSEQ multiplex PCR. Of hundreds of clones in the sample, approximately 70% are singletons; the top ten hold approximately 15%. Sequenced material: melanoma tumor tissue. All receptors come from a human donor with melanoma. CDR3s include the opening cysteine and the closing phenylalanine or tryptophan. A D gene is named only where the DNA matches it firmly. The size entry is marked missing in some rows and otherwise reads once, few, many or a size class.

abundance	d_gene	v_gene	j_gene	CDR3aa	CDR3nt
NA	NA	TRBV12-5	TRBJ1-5	CASGLVPGDGNQPQHF	TGTGCTAGTGGTTTGGTACCGGGGGACGGCAATCAGCCCCAGCATTTT
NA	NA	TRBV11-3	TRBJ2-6	CASSLTDRAGWSSGANVLTF	TGTGCCAGCAGCTTAACGGATAGGGCAGGGTGGAGTTCTGGGGCCAACGTCCTGACTTTC
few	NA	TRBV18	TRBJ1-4	CASSPPPNEKLFF	TGTGCCAGCTCACCACCACCCAATGAAAAACTGTTTTTT
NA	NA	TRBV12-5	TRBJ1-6	CASGLSGHRSPLHF	TGTGCTAGTGGTTTGTCGGGACATCGGTCACCCCTCCACTTT
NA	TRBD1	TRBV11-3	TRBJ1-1	CASSPGDRMNTEAFF	TGTGCCAGCAGCCCAGGGGACAGAATGAACACTGAAGCTTTCTTT
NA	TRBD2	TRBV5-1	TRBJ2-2	CASSRKSGATNTGELFF	TGCGCCAGCAGTAGAAAGAGCGGGGCTACGAACACCGGGGAGCTGTTTTTT
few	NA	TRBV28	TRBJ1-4	CASSLRQGQEKLFF	TGTGCCAGCAGTTTGAGGCAGGGTCAGGAAAAACTGTTTTTT
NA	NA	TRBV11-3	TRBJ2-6	CASNPLNSGANVLTF	TGTGCCAGCAACCCTCTAAACTCTGGGGCCAACGTCCTGACTTTC
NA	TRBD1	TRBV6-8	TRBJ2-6	CASSRPGTVSSGANVLTF	TGTGCCAGCAGTCGACCCGGGACAGTGTCCTCTGGGGCCAACGTCCTGACTTTC
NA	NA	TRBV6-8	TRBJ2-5	CASSWGIRETQYF	TGTGCCAGCAGTTGGGGGATCAGAGAGACCCAGTACTTC
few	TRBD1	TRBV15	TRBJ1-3	CATSRAGQGNTIYF	TGTGCCACCAGCAGAGCGGGACAGGGAAACACCATATATTTT
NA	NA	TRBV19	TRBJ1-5	CASSAGWGNQPQHF	TGTGCCAGTAGTGCGGGATGGGGCAATCAGCCCCAGCATTTT
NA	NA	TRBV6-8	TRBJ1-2	CASSVQGRRDGYTF	TGTGCCAGCAGTGTTCAGGGGCGCAGGGATGGCTACACCTTC
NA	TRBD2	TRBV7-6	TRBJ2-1	CASSLVSGAFSYNEQFF	TGTGCCAGCAGCTTAGTTAGCGGGGCCTTCTCCTACAATGAGCAGTTCTTC
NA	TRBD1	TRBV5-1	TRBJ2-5	CASSLVWTGIRQETQYF	TGCGCCAGCAGCTTGGTCTGGACAGGGATTAGGCAAGAGACCCAGTACTTC
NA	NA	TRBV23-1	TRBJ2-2	CASSLVDTGELFF	TGCGCCAGCAGCCTAGTCGACACCGGGGAGCTGTTTTTT
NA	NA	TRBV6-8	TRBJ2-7	CASRKGLSYEQYF	TGTGCCAGCAGAAAAGGACTATCCTACGAGCAGTACTTC
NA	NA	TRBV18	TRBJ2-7	CASSPLGRPPYEQYF	TGTGCCAGCTCACCACTCGGCAGGCCACCCTACGAGCAGTACTTC
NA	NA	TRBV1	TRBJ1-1	CASSHTPDQGGEAFF	TGCGCCAGCAGCCACACTCCCGACCAGGGAGGTGAAGCTTTCTTT
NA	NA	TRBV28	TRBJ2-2	CASSLGNRELFF	TGTGCCAGCAGTTTGGGCAACAGGGAGCTGTTTTTT
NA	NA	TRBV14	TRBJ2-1	CASSRGGAANEQFF	TGTGCCAGCAGCCGAGGGGGGGCCGCGAATGAGCAGTTCTTC
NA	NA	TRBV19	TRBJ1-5	CASSIAGYAADSNQPQHF	TGTGCCAGTAGTATCGCAGGGTATGCAGCCGATAGCAATCAGCCCCAGCATTTT
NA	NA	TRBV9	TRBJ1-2	CASSGGAGYGYTF	TGTGCCAGCAGTGGGGGCGCGGGATATGGCTACACCTTC
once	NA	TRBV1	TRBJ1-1	CASSQDGTEAFF	TGCGCCAGCAGCCAAGATGGGACTGAAGCTTTCTTT
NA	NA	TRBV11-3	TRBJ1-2	CASSLGALRYGYTF	TGTGCCAGCAGCTTGGGTGCGTTGCGCTATGGCTACACCTTC
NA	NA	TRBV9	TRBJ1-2	CASGADGNYGYTF	TGTGCCAGCGGGGCGGACGGGAACTATGGCTACACCTTC
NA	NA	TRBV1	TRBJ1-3	CASSQSVSGNTIYF	TGCGCCAGCAGCCAATCGGTCTCTGGAAACACCATATATTTT
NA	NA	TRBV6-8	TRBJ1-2	CASTGQNYGYTF	TGTGCCAGCACCGGACAGAACTATGGCTACACCTTC